The clone carrying this T cell receptor (beta chain) was counted a few times. Its cognate antigen is unknown. This specimen comes from a study of blood T cells in healthy people across ages. The study's findings and limits: There was no known CMV status for donors, so expanded clonotype changes were possibly confounded.

Germline values: CDR1 MNHEY, CDR2 SMNVEV (reference sequence). This CDR3 comprises 14 residues. Primed by a sample-barcoded 5' primer and a J-beta primer mix, a second PCR proceeded for 7 to 11 cycles. TCRdb reanalysed the 5' RACE reads using MiXCR and keeps one entry per CDR3 protein. Of about 760,000 distinct CDR3 sequences listed, roughly 25% are singletons. The data also belong to a second study, concerning T cells of mothers and their children. This second study notes: Biologically related mothers and children overlapped slightly more than unrelated pairs, a non-significant difference.

The TCR originated in a boy aged 5 to 17 in good health. The material sequenced was blood. The rearrangement links TRBV27 to TRBJ2-5; TRBD2 aligns across 7 bases. The J call could be wrong; TRBJ2-7 is a better fit for the DNA end. This chain's CDR3 is CASAAASGSYEQYF. The CDR3 DNA follows: TGTGCCAGTGCGGCGGCTAGCGGAAGTTACGAGCAGTACTTC.